Sequencing of this T cell receptor (beta chain) was carried out in a study of blood T cells in healthy people across ages (dated by TCRdb to 2015 to 2017). Describing the broader study: In model experiments, template switching captured about one uniquely barcoded TCR beta cDNA molecule for every two T cells. To track age-related changes in TCR beta repertoire diversity, the study relied on deep sequencing normalized with unique cDNA molecular identifiers. To avoid experimental bias, donors of different ages were spread randomly across the sequencing lanes. Donors were grouped into four age groups: young (average 16 years), middle-aged (roughly 40), aged (around 62) and long-lived (about 82). Using the same blood draw, the study looked at two additional independent replicas of 1 million unique cDNA reads for two donors, one aged 18 to 30 and the other aged 80 or older.

On the study overall, not on this receptor specifically: Estimates of total diversity from one million sequenced T cells were regarded as lower bounds and underestimates. As age increased, observed TCR beta diversity per million T cells dropped in a roughly linear way, and a significant reduction was already evident by age 40. Because the CMV infection status of the donors was unknown, age-related changes in expanded clonotypes may potentially have been confounded. Compared with the aged group, more naive CD4+ T cells, fewer expanded clones and increased TCR diversity were shown by the long-lived group, suggesting age selection. Since profiling was done on bulk unsorted PBMCs, naive and antigen-experienced compartments could not be conclusively compared. There was a strong correlation between observed TCR beta diversity and the percentage of naive T cells measured by flow cytometry.

The roughly 42 donors, aged roughly 6 to 95 years, were systemically healthy Caucasian individuals from Russia. Each donor gave 8 to 10 milliliters of peripheral blood, collected into EDTA-treated Vacutainer tubes. Ficoll-Paque density-gradient centrifugation was used to isolate PBMCs, with at least 6.5 million per sample. Total RNA, at least 6 micrograms per sample, was extracted from PBMCs with Trizol reagent. For every donor, flow cytometry on a PBMC aliquot measured the percentage of naive CD45RAhigh/CD27high T cells. V gives up 2 bases and J gives up 4 bases, and the segment between their germline ends measures 9 bases. The CDR3 goes from the cysteine to the phenylalanine over 15 residues. CDR3 DNA only is kept here, 45 bases in frame from base 1. For CDR1 and CDR2, the germline V gene lists SGHVS and FNYEAQ. The library came from 5' RACE. The instrument was an Illumina HiSeq 2500. The second PCR ran for roughly 7 to 11 cycles and used a J-beta primer mix along with a sample-barcoded 5' primer. A unique molecular identifier was introduced onto each TCR beta cDNA molecule by a template-switch 5' adaptor carrying 12 random nucleotides. Each sample yielded at least 2.5 million CDR3-containing paired-end reads. The Mint cDNA synthesis kit, primed by a TRBC-specific oligonucleotide, was used to synthesize first-strand cDNA from all RNA. All cDNA was treated with uracil-DNA glycosylase and then went through a first 18-cycle PCR with the universal primers M1SS and BC2_uni_R. Per the authors' processing: Each sample was normalized by randomly selecting 1 million high-quality reads, each carrying a distinct molecular identifier. Instead of being binned into consensus sequences, reads that shared molecular identifiers were thrown out. CDR3 identification, clonotype clustering and error correction used MiTCR with a Q25 quality threshold and the strictest error-elimination algorithm. A nonparametric unseen species model using Euler transformation provided a lower-bound estimate of total TCR beta diversity. TCRdb applied fastp at Q25 and MiXCR to the public reads, then kept only in-frame beta chains. CDR3 protein duplicates are merged, each entry listing the most common genes and DNA. The V and J calls shown here were made by TCRdb, not taken from the authors' results. Across this sample there are some 1,500,000 distinct CDR3 sequences, with approximately 42% seen only once. Approximately 4% of the sample is taken by the ten largest.

With regard to this clonotype: Its antigen is unknown. No per-base quality is available; no much larger clone lies one base away.

The sequence derives from a woman under 30 in good health. The sequence links TRBV7-6 to TRBJ1-6, and perhaps TRBD1 as D gene, on 6 matching bases. Sequenced: blood. The CDR3 loop reads CASSLTGPYNSPLHF. The nucleotide sequence reads TGTGCCAGCAGCTTAACAGGGCCTTATAATTCACCCCTCCACTTT.